This section outlines one TCR beta chain sequence together with its context. The data originate from a study of blood T cell repertoires in COVID-19. Across the whole study: Acute-phase and convalescent COVID-19 samples originated in the United States, Italy and Spain. The analysed material was cDNA or gDNA that came from T cells, B-cell-depleted T cells, or PBMCs.

The CDR3 is made up of 15 amino acids. The junction had 10 bases not matched to a gene; V was cut back by 7 bases and J by 5 bases. Germline lookup yields CDR1 MNHEY and CDR2 SMNVEV (reference sequence). Seattle's cohort entered during active infection and was followed longitudinally. Generated by immunoSEQ multiplex PCR, the TCRdb table keeps only in-frame clones and is missing some. The data show 250,000 to 400,000 clones, roughly 90% seen once. Source material: peripheral blood. This receptor was obtained from a woman under 40 with COVID-19, enrolled during active disease. The chain is built from TRBV27 and TRBJ1-4; 7 bases align to TRBD1. CDR3 residues: CASTQLGQPNEKLFF. As DNA, the CDR3 is TGTGCCAGCACTCAACTGGGACAGCCGAATGAAAAACTGTTTTTT.